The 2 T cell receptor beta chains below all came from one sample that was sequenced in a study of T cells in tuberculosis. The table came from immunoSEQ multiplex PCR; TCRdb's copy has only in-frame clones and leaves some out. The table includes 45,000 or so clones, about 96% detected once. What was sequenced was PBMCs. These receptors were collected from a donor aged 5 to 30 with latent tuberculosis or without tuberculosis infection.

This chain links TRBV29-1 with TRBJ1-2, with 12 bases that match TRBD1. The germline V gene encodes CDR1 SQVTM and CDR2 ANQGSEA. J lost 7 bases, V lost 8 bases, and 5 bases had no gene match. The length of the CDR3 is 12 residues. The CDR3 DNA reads TGCAGCTCCGGGACAGGGGGCTTTGGCTACACCTTC. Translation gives CSSGTGGFGYTF. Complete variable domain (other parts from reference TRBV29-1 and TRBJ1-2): SAVISQKPSRDICQRGTSLTIQCQVDSQVTMMFWYRQQPGQSLTLIATANQGSEATYESGFVIDKFPISRPNLTFSTLTVSNMSPEDSSIYLCSSGTGGFGYTFGSGTRLTVV.

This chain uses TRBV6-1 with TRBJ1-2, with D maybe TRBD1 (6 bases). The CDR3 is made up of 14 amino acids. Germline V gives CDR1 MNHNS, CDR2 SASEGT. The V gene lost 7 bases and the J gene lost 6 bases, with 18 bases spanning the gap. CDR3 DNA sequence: TGTGCCAGCAACGGTCCGACAGGCTCGGATGGCTACACCTTC. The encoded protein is CASNGPTGSDGYTF.